This T cell receptor (beta chain) was obtained from a study of blood T cell repertoires in COVID-19 (TCRdb year 2020). Background on the whole study: Collaborator samples came from the United States, Italy and Spain and covered acute and convalescent phases of COVID-19. The material from the prospective study consisted of cDNA or gDNA derived from T cells, B-cell-depleted T cells, or PBMCs. The dataset comprised deeply sampled blood TCRbeta repertoires from subjects exposed to, actively infected with, or recovered from COVID-19. The repertoires were released in a freely available public database meant as a resource for research on the immune response to SARS-CoV-2. Samples came from the ongoing ImmuneRACE study (first 160 participants) plus 1,254 subjects from 6 global collaborators. A de-identified subject ID, COVID-19 status, age in years and sex were almost always included in the sample metadata. Where HLA class I and class II types were available, the types were taken from metadata supplied by the sample provider, not from assay-based typing.

Remarks on this clone: Its antigen is not yet known. No clone much larger than this one lies a single base away; base qualities are absent.

The investigation overall reported the following: The amount of clinical and demographic metadata varied by source and participant and was provided uncurated.

TCRbeta CDR3 regions were amplified from genomic DNA using the immunoSEQ Assay, a bias-controlled multiplex PCR. Per the source publication's procedure: Nucleated cell counts per sample were estimated from amplification of reference gene primers within the assay. Sequence reads were collapsed and filtered to measure the absolute abundance of every unique TCRbeta CDR3 rearrangement. For each sample, productive Simpson clonality was calculated by taking the square root of Simpson's diversity index across productive rearrangements. Imported from immuneACCESS, the table was reduced by TCRdb to in-frame sequences with V and J called. These copies leave out some clones; in studies compared against another copy, an unresolved V gene accounts for under half, and the cause of the remainder is not known. V and J calls and clone size are copied from that table; D and trimming were computed from the DNA. The sample table holds approximately 110,000 clones, of which around 70% were seen once. 6% of the sample lies in the top ten.

CDR1 and CDR2 are read off the germline V gene as MDHEN and SYDVKM. At the junction V is shortened by 5 bases and J by 2 bases; bases outside the gene matches: 8. Including cysteine and phenylalanine, the CDR3 has 16 amino acids. Of all the DNA, just the CDR3 is kept, 48 bases in frame from base 1. In Seattle, one collaborating source enrolled patients while the infection was active and tracked those patients longitudinally over the course of disease. Whole blood was collected in K2EDTA tubes by collaborating institutions according to the institutions' own protocols. For TCRbeta analysis, collaborators shipped samples in one of three forms: frozen whole blood, isolated PBMCs, or DNA extracted from either of those sample types.

This TCR was sampled from a man aged 80 or over with COVID-19, enrolled during active disease. The sequenced sample consisted of peripheral blood. The chain is encoded by TRBV28 joined to TRBJ1-5; 8 of the junction bases match TRBD1. The CDR3 is CASSLTLTGGNQPQHF. The sequenced DNA: TGTGCCAGCAGTCTAACCTTGACAGGGGGCAATCAGCCCCAGCATTTT.